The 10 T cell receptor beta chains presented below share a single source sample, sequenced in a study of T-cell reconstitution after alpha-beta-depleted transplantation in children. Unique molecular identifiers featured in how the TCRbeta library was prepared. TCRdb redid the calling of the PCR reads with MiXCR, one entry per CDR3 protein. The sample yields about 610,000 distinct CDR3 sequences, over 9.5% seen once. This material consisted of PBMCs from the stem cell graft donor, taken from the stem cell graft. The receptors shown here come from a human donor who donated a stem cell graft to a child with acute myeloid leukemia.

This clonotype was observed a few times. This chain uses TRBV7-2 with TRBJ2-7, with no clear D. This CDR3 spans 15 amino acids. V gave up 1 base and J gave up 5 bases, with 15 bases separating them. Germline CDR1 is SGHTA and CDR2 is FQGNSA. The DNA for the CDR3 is TGTGCCAGCAGCTTAGGACGGAGACTGAGGAACGAGCAGTACTTC. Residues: CASSLGRRLRNEQYF.

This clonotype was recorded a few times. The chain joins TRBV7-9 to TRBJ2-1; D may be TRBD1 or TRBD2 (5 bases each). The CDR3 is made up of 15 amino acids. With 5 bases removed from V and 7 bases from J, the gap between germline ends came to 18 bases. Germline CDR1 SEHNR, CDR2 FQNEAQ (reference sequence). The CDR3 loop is CASSGRGRTANEQFF. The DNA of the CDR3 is TGTGCCAGCAGCGGAAGGGGACGGACTGCTAATGAGCAGTTCTTC.

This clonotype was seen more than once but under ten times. The CDR3 coding sequence is TGTGCCAGCAGTTGGGCAGGGGGGAGGGAGACCCAGTACTTC. Encoded protein: CASSWAGGRETQYF. This rearrangement joins TRBV27 to TRBJ2-5; D is possibly TRBD1 (7 bases). CDR1 is MNHEY and CDR2 is SMNVEV in the germline V gene (reference sequence). V lost 4 bases to trimming and J lost 5 bases, with 14 bases between them. The CDR3 covers 14 residues.

The CDR3: CASSLADGYRAQYF. Written as DNA, the CDR3 is TGCGCCAGCAGCTTGGCCGACGGATATAGGGCGCAGTACTTC. The V and J genes are TRBV5-1 and TRBJ2-7; no definite D call. The germline CDR1 and CDR2 sequences are SGHRS and YFSETQ. V lost 0 bases and J lost 9, with 16 bases in between. The CDR3 is 14 amino acids.

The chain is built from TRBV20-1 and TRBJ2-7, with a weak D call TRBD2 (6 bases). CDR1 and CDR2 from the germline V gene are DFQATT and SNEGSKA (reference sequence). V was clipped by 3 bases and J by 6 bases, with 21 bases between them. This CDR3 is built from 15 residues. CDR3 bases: TGCAGTGCTAGTGGGGGAGGTAGGTTCTCTGGCGAGCAGTACTTC. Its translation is CSASGGGRFSGEQYF.

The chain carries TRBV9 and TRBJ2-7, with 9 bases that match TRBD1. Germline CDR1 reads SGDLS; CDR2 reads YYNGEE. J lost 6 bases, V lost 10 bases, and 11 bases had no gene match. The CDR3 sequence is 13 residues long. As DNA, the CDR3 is TGTGCCGGAACCCGGGACAGGGCATCCGAGCAGTACTTC. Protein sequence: CAGTRDRASEQYF.

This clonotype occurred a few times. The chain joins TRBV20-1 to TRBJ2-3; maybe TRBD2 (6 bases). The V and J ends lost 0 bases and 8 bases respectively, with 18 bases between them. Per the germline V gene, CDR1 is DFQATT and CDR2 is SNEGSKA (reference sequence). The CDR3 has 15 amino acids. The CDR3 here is CSARERRGSYGTQYF. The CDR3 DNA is TGCAGTGCTAGAGAGCGGCGGGGCTCCTATGGTACGCAGTATTTT.

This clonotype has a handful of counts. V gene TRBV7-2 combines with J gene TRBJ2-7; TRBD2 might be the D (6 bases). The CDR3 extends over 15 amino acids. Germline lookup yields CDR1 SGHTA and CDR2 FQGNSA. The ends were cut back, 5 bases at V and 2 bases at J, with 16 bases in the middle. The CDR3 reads CASSPTSSGPYEQYF. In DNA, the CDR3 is TGTGCCAGCAGCCCTACCTCCAGCGGGCCCTACGAGCAGTACTTC.

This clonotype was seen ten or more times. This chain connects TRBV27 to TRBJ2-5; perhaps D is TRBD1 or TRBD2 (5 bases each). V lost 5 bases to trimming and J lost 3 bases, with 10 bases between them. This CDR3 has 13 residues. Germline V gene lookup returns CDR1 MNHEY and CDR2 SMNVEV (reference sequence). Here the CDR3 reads CASSRDHKETQYF. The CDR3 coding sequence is TGTGCCAGCAGTCGGGACCATAAAGAGACCCAGTACTTC.

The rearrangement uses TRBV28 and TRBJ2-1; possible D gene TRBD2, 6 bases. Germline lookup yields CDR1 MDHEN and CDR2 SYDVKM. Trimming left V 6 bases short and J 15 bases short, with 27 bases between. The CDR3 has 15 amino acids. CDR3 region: CASSSLTVTSPVWFF. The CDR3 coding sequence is TGTGCCAGCAGCTCACTCACGGTAACTAGCCCCGTATGGTTCTTC. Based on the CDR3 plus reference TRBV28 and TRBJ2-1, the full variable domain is DVKVTQSSRYLVKRTGEKVFLECVQDMDHENMFWYRQDPGLGLRLIYFSYDVKMKEKGDIPEGYSVSREKKERFSLILESASTNQTSMYLCASSSLTVTSPVWFFGPGTRLTVL.